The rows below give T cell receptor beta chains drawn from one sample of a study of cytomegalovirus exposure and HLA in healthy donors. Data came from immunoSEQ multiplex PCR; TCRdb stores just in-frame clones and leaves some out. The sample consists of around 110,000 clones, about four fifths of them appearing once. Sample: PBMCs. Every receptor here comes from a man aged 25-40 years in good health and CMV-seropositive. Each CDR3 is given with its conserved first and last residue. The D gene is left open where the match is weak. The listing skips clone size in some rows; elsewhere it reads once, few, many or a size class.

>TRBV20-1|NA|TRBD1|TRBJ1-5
TGCAGTGCTAGCTACAGGGGACTCCAGCATTTT
CSASYRGLQHF
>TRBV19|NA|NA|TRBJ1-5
TGTGCCAGTAGTCCTCCTGAGCAGCCCCAGCATTTT
CASSPPEQPQHF
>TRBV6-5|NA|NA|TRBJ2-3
TGTGCCAGCAGTTATTCCAACACAGATACGCAGTATTTT
CASSYSNTDTQYF
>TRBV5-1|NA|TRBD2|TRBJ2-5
TGCGCCAGCAGCTTGGGAGTTAGCGGGAGGGCCGTCCAAGAGACCCAGTACTTC
CASSLGVSGRAVQETQYF
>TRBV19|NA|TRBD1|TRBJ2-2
TGTGCCAGTAGGGACAGGGGGCGCACCGGGGAGCTGTTTTTT
CASRDRGRTGELFF
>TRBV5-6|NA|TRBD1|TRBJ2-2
TGTGCCAGCAGCCCTACCGGACAGGGAAGTACCGGGGAGCTGTTTTTT
CASSPTGQGSTGELFF
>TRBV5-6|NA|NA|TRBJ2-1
TGTGCCAGCAGCTTTCTAGGACTCGAGCAGTTCTTC
CASSFLGLEQFF
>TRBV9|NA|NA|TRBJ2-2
TGTGTCAGCACCGAGGGAGGATCCACCGGGGAGCTGTTTTTT
CVSTEGGSTGELFF
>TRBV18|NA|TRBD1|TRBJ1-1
TGTGCCAGCTCACCACCAAAGGGGGCAGCTGAAGCTTTCTTT
CASSPPKGAAEAFF
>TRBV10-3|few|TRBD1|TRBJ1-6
TGTGCCATCAGTCCCCTGGACAGGGAAGGAGGTTCACCCCTCCACTTT
CAISPLDREGGSPLHF
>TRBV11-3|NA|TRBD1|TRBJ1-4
TGTGCCAGCAGCCGATCCGGGACAGGGAATGAAAAACTGTTTTTT
CASSRSGTGNEKLFF
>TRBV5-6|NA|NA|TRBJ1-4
TGTGCCAGCAGCCCCAATAGCAATGAAAAACTGTTTTTT
CASSPNSNEKLFF
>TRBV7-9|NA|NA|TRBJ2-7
TGTTCCAGCAGCTTTCAGTTATACGAGCAGTACTTC
CSSSFQLYEQYF
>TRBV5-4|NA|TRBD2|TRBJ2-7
TGTGCCAGCAGCTTGGCCACCGGCGGGGGGTTCTACGAGCAGTACTTC
CASSLATGGGFYEQYF
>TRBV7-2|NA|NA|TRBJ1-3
TGTGCCAGCAGCTTCGCGCGGGACACCATATATTTT
CASSFARDTIYF
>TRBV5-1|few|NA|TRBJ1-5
TGCGCCAGCAGCTTGGAGGGGCAGGGATTTCAGCCCCAGCATTTT
CASSLEGQGFQPQHF
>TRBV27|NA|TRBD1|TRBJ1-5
TGTGCCAGCAGTTTGGGACAGATCAATCAGCCCCAGCATTTT
CASSLGQINQPQHF
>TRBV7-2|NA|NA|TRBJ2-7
TGTGCCAGCAGCGCCCAAGCAGGAGGCTACGAGCAGTACTTC
CASSAQAGGYEQYF
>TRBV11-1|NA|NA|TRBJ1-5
TGTGCCAGCAGCCAAAGGCTCACGGGACCGGAGGGGCGTCAGCCCCAGCATTTT
CASSQRLTGPEGRQPQHF
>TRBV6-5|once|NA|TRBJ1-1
TGTGCCAGCAGTTACTCCGGCGGAGCCAACACTGAAGCTTTCTTT
CASSYSGGANTEAFF
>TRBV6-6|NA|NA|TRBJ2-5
TGTGCCAGCAGTTACTCTAACAGGGTCGGGGGGACGTACTTC
CASSYSNRVGGTYF
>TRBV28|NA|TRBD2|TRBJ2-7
TGTGCCAGCAGTTCACCCGGGACTAGCGGGACCTACGAGCAGTACTTC
CASSSPGTSGTYEQYF
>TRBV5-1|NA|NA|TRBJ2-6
TGCGCCAGCAGGCTAGGCCCGACAGGCTCTGGGGCCAACGTCCTGACTTTC
CASRLGPTGSGANVLTF
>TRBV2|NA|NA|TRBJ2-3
TGTGCCAGCAGTGAAAGGGCGGGACGCACAGATACGCAGTATTTT
CASSERAGRTDTQYF
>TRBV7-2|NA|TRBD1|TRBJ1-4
TGTGCCAGCAGCCTACAGGGGGTAGGGGAAAAACTGTTTTTT
CASSLQGVGEKLFF
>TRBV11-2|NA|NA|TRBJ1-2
TGTGCCAGCAGCCCCCATGGAGGGACTAACTATGGCTACACCTTC
CASSPHGGTNYGYTF
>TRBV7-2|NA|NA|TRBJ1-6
TGTGCCAGCAGCCTCAGACAGGTTGGCTCACCCCTCCACTTT
CASSLRQVGSPLHF
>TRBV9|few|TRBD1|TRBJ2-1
TGTGCCAGCAGCGTAGGTTGGGACAGGGGTTACAATGAGCAGTTCTTC
CASSVGWDRGYNEQFF
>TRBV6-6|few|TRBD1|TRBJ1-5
TGTGCCAGCAGTGCCCAACAGGGGGCCCAGTCTTCCCAGCATTTT
CASSAQQGAQSSQHF
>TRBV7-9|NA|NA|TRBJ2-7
TGTGCCAGCAGCTTATATCCCCCCTACGAGCAGTACTTC
CASSLYPPYEQYF
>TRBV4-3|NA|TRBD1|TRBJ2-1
TGCGCCAGCAGCCACACGGACAGGGTCAATGAGCAGTTCTTC
CASSHTDRVNEQFF
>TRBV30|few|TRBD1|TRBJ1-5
TGTGCCTGGAGTACAGGACAGGGGAGTCAGCCCCAGCATTTT
CAWSTGQGSQPQHF
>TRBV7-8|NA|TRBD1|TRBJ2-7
TGTGCCAGCAGCTCAAGAAAGCCGGGACAGGGGAGCTCCTACGAGCAGTACTTC
CASSSRKPGQGSSYEQYF
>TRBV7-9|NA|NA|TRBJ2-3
TGTGCCAGCAGCTTAAGAGGGGGAAGCACAGATACGCAGTATTTT
CASSLRGGSTDTQYF
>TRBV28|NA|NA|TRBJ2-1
TGTGCCAGCAGGATTCCGGGACTTAATGAGCAGTTCTTC
CASRIPGLNEQFF
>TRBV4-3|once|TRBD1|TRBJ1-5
TGCGCCAGCAGCCCCTCCTTGTCAGGGGGCTTTCCCCAGCATTTT
CASSPSLSGGFPQHF
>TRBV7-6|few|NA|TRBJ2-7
TGTGCCAGCAGCTTAGGGGGCTCCCACGGGGGCGAGCAGTACTTC
CASSLGGSHGGEQYF
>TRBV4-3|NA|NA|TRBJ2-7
TGCGCCAGCAGCCAAGATAGGGCAGGGACTTCCTACGAGCAGTACTTC
CASSQDRAGTSYEQYF
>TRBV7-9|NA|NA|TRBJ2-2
TGTGCCAGCAGCCTCCCCAGGGATGGAGCCGGGGAGCTGTTTTTT
CASSLPRDGAGELFF
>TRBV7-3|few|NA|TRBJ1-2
TGTGCCAGCAGCTTAGGGGTGGGAGGGGTCTATGGCTACACCTTC
CASSLGVGGVYGYTF
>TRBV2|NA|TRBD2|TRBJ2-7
TGTGCCAGCCCCAGCGGGGGGCACTCCTACGAGCAGTACTTC
CASPSGGHSYEQYF
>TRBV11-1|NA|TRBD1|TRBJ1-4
TGTGCCAGCAGCTTAGACCGAGGGGGCGGCGAAAAACTGTTTTTT
CASSLDRGGGEKLFF
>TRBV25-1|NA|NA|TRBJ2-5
TGTGCCACCGGGCTGAATTGGGAGCAGTACTTC
CATGLNWEQYF
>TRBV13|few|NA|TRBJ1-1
TGTGCCAGCAGCTTCCAGGCGAACACTGAAGCTTTCTTT
CASSFQANTEAFF
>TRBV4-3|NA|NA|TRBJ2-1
TGCGCCAGCAGCCACGCCCGACGGGCGGGGAGCTCCTACAATGAGCAGTTCTTC
CASSHARRAGSSYNEQFF
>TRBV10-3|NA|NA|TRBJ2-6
TGTGCCATCAACTCCGGGATCTCTGGGGCCAACGTCCTGACTTTC
CAINSGISGANVLTF
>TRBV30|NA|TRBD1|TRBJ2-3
TGTGCCTGGGGAACCGGGACAGGGCGCACAGATACGCAGTATTTT
CAWGTGTGRTDTQYF
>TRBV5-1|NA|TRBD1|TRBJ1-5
TGCGCCAGCAGCTGGGGAGACAGGGCAGGGAATCAGCCCCAGCATTTT
CASSWGDRAGNQPQHF
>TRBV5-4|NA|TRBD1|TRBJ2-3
TGTGTCAGCAGTAGAGGGACAGGGGATACGCAGTATTTT
CVSSRGTGDTQYF
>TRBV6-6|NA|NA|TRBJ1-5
TGTGCCAGCAGTTACGGCAGTCAGCCCCAGCATTTT
CASSYGSQPQHF
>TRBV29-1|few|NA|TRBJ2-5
TGCAGCGATAGCTTCGGGGAGACCCAGTACTTC
CSDSFGETQYF